This entry concerns a single T cell receptor beta chain. No antigen is known for it. Samples with a second dose at about 4 or about 12 weeks were pooled together. The sample comes from a study of T cell responses to AZD1222 COVID-19 vaccine. Overall study results and limits: Within unmutated variant regions lay the reported targets of nearly half of spike-specific TCRs. Mapped onto spike, vaccine-associated CD4 TCRs spanned it and were dominant at 160-218 and 743-854. In a largely white British group with more females than males, clonal diversity was possibly underestimated.

Data came from immunoSEQ multiplex PCR; TCRdb stores just in-frame clones and leaves some out. The table lists some 110,000 clones, roughly 90% of them singletons. Germline loops: CDR1 SGHNT, CDR2 YENEEA. The CDR3 has 17 residues. J lost 4 bases, V lost 3 bases, and 12 bases had no gene match. This clonotype was obtained from an adult who received the AZD1222 COVID-19 vaccine. Source: peripheral blood, taken 28 days after the second AZD1222 dose. The rearrangement links TRBV11-3 to TRBJ2-5; 9 bases map to TRBD1. CDR3 protein: CASSFSDRGEGGETQYF. The CDR3, as DNA: TGTGCCAGCAGCTTTTCAGACAGGGGGGAGGGAGGAGAGACCCAGTACTTC.